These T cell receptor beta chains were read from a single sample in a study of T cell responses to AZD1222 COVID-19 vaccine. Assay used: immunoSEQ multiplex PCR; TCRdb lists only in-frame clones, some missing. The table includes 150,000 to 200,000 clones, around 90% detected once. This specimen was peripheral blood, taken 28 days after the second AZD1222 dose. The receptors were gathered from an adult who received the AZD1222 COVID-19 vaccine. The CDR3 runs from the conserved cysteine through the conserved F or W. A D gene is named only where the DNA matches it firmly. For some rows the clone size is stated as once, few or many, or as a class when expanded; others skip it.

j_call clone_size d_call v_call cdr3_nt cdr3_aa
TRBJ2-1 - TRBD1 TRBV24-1 TGTGCCACCAGTTCTTTGGGACAGGGAGTTTTCGAGCAGTTCTTC CATSSLGQGVFEQFF
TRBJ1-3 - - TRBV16 TGTGCCAGCAGCCCCCCGGACAGTTACTCTGGAAACACCATATATTTT CASSPPDSYSGNTIYF
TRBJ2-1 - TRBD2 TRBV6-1 TGTGCCAGCAGTGAATTTAGCGGGAGATCTAGCTCCTACAATGAGCAGTTCTTC CASSEFSGRSSSYNEQFF
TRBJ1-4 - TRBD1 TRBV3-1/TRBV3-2 TGTGCCAGCAGCCAGACCGGGACAGGGGGAGAAAAACTGTTTTTT CASSQTGTGGEKLFF
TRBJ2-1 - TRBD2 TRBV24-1 TGTGCCACCAGTGATAATAGCGGGGGATACAATGAGCAGTTCTTC CATSDNSGGYNEQFF
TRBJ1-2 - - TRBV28 TGTGCCAGCAGGGAAGGGTTTGGCTACACCTTC CASREGFGYTF
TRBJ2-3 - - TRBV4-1 TGCGCCAGCAGCACAGTGGGGGGGCGAGATACGCAGTATTTT CASSTVGGRDTQYF
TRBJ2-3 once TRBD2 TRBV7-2 TGTGCCAGCAGCTCCCCCCCTGGCGGGGGGGCGGGCACAGATACGCAGTATTTT CASSSPPGGGAGTDTQYF
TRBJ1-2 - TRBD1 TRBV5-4 TGTGCCAGCAGCTCCCCGGGACAGACCGTCTATGGCTACACCTTC CASSSPGQTVYGYTF
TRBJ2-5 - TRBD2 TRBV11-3 TGTGCCAGCAGCTTAGATCTTGGTCTAGCGGCCCCCGGAGAGACCCAGTACTTC CASSLDLGLAAPGETQYF
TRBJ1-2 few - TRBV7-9 TGTGCCAGCACCGGAGGTTGGAACTATGGCTACACCTTC CASTGGWNYGYTF
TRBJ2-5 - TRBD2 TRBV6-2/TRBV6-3 TGTGCCAGCAGTTACTCGACGGCTAGCGGGGGGCGGATCCAAGAGACCCAGTACTTC CASSYSTASGGRIQETQYF
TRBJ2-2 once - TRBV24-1 TGTGCCACCAGGGGGGGCACCGGGGAGCTGTTTTTT CATRGGTGELFF
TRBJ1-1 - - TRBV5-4 TGTGCCAGCAGCTTGGCGCAGAACACTGAAGCTTTCTTT CASSLAQNTEAFF
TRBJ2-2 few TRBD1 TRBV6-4 TGTGCCAGCAGTGACGGGGACAGGGACACCGGGGAGCTGTTTTTT CASSDGDRDTGELFF
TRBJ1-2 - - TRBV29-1 TGCAGCCCACCTGGGGGGGCGCCCCGGGGCTACACCTTC CSPPGGAPRGYTF
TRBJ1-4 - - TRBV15 TGTGCCACCAGCAGAGCGGGGGTCGGGGAAAAACTGTTTTTT CATSRAGVGEKLFF
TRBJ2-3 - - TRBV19 TGTGCCAGTAGTATCCTGGGTGGGGGGCTGAATACGCAGTATTTT CASSILGGGLNTQYF
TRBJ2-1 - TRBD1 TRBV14 TGTGCCAGCAGCCGACAGGGGGCTAATGATGAGCAGTTCTTC CASSRQGANDEQFF